This record concerns one TCR beta chain sequence. Original processing methods: Using reference gene primer amplification, nucleated cell counts were estimated. Only in-frame clones appear in the TCRdb table, and some are missing; sequencing was by immunoSEQ multiplex PCR. V and J calls and clone size are those listed in that table; D and trimming were worked out from the DNA. The profile shows about 29,000 clones, 85% to 90% of them singletons. This specimen comes from a study of blood T cell repertoires in COVID-19. Study summary: Some COVID-19 samples were acute and others convalescent; all came from the United States, Italy and Spain. The analysed material was cDNA or gDNA that came from T cells, B-cell-depleted T cells, or PBMCs.

V gave up 1 base and J gave up 5 bases, with 9 bases separating them. Per the germline V gene, CDR1 is SNHLY and CDR2 is FYNNEI. This CDR3 is 13 amino acids long. This clonotype originated in a man between 65 and 85 years old with active COVID-19. The sequencing sample was made of peripheral blood. The V and J genes are TRBV2 and TRBJ2-7, with D perhaps TRBD2 (6 bases). The CDR3 spells CASSEGTIHEQYF. CDR3 DNA sequence: TGTGCCAGCAGTGAAGGGACTATCCACGAGCAGTACTTC.